The next 29 T cell receptor beta chains were all read from a single sample in a study of shared T cell receptors in the human thymus. The repertoire was sequenced with immunoSEQ multiplex PCR; TCRdb's copy has only in-frame clones and lacks some. The table lists hundreds of thousands of clones, approximately 87% of them singletons. The sample was also linked to a second study, of human thymus T cells.

Sequenced material: thymocytes. The receptors derive from a boy under two years old with a congenital heart defect.

The sample holds a few counts of this clone. This chain uses TRBV27 with TRBJ2-2; TRBD2 matches 8 bases. Trimming removed 4 bases from V and 8 bases from J; junction bases left unmatched: 12. The CDR3 consists of 16 residues. Germline CDR1 and CDR2: MNHEY and SMNVEV (reference sequence). The CDR3 region is CASSSTIHSGTGELFF. CDR3 nucleotide sequence: TGTGCCAGCAGTTCGACCATTCATAGCGGGACGGGGGAGCTGTTTTTT.

In this sample, this clone turned up once. The rearrangement joins TRBV27 to TRBJ1-1; TRBD1 matches at 7 bases. The germline CDR1 and CDR2 sequences are MNHEY and SMNVEV (reference sequence). Trimming at V came to 1 base and at J to 5 bases, leaving 7 bases not matched to a gene. The length of the CDR3 is 15 residues. This CDR3 reads CASSLYQGGTTEAFF. DNA for the CDR3: TGTGCCAGCAGTTTATATCAGGGGGGAACGACTGAAGCTTTCTTT.

The chain combines TRBV27 with TRBJ1-2; no firm D call. The germline V and J ends were trimmed by 3 bases and 4 bases, with 9 bases remaining between them. The CDR3 contains 13 residues. In germline, CDR1 is MNHEY, CDR2 SMNVEV (reference sequence). Here the CDR3 reads CASSFRGSYGYTF. The CDR3 DNA sequence: TGTGCCAGCAGTTTCAGAGGGTCCTATGGCTACACCTTC.

The CDR3: CASSLRSASSYNEQFF. Written as DNA, the CDR3 is TGCGCCAGCAGCTTGCGGAGCGCCAGCTCCTACAATGAGCAGTTCTTC. This sequence joins TRBV5-1 and TRBJ2-1; no definite D call. This CDR3 is built from 16 residues. The V gene lost 1 base and the J gene lost 0 bases, with 11 bases spanning the gap. Germline assignment: CDR1 SGHRS and CDR2 YFSETQ. Complete variable domain (other parts from reference TRBV5-1 and TRBJ2-1): KAGVTQTPRYLIKTRGQQVTLSCSPISGHRSVSWYQQTPGQGLQFLFEYFSETQRNKGNFPGRFSGRQFSNSRSEMNVSTLELGDSALYLCASSLRSASSYNEQFFGPGTRLTVL.

This clone was detected only a few times. The V gene is TRBV6-1, the J gene TRBJ1-3; 7 positions agree with TRBD1. CDR3 length equals 17 residues. Germline V gene lookup returns CDR1 MNHNS and CDR2 SASEGT. The V and J ends lost 3 bases and 6 bases, in that order; junction bases with no gene match: 14. As DNA, the CDR3 is TGTGCCAGCAGTGAGGGGGACAGAACTTTCAGCGCAAACACCATATATTTT. Its protein product is CASSEGDRTFSANTIYF.

This chain links TRBV15 with TRBJ2-7; D possibly corresponds to TRBD2 (6 bases). In germline, CDR1 is LNHNV, CDR2 YYDKDF (reference sequence). Trimming removed 3 bases from V and 0 bases from J, with 12 bases in between. This CDR3 has 15 residues. The CDR3 DNA sequence: TGTGCCACCAGCAGTCGGGACTCGAGCTCCTACGAGCAGTACTTC. Residues: CATSSRDSSSYEQYF.

This rearrangement joins TRBV25-1 to TRBJ1-2; D gene ambiguous. CDR1 is MGHDK and CDR2 is SYGVNS in the germline V gene. Trimming removed 3 bases at V and 7 bases at J, with 15 bases between. CDR3 length: 14 residues. CDR3 sequence reads: CASSDNSAISGYTF. Here the CDR3 DNA reads TGTGCCAGCAGTGATAACTCTGCGATCTCTGGCTACACCTTC.

This chain links TRBV19 with TRBJ1-4; TRBD1 might be the D (6 bases). The V end lost 3 bases, the J end lost 1 base, and 9 bases lay between the germline ends. The CDR3 has 15 residues. CDR1 is LNHDA and CDR2 is SQIVND in the germline V gene (reference sequence). The CDR3 region is CASSIGGGTNEKLFF. As DNA, the CDR3 is TGTGCCAGTAGTATTGGGGGCGGAACTAATGAAAAACTGTTTTTT.

This chain links TRBV27 with TRBJ2-1, with TRBD1 matching 9 bases. The germline V gene has CDR1 MNHEY and CDR2 SMNVEV (reference sequence). This CDR3 contains 16 residues. V was clipped by 8 bases and J by 5 bases; unmatched bases: 13. DNA for the CDR3: TGTGCCAGCGGCAAAACCGGGACAGGGAGCCACAATGAGCAGTTCTTC. It specifies CASGKTGTGSHNEQFF.

This clone was observed a few times. One junction end disagrees with the germline gene, perhaps due to a read error. This chain uses TRBV2 with TRBJ1-3; perhaps TRBD1 as D (6 bases). Germline-derived CDR1 and CDR2 are SNHLY and FYNNEI. The CDR3 extends over 14 amino acids. The DNA of the CDR3 is TGTGCCAGCAGTGGGACAGACTCTGCAAACACCATATATTTT. Translation gives CASSGTDSANTIYF.

This chain connects TRBV27 to TRBJ1-5; 8 nucleotides align to TRBD1. Trimming took 3 bases from V and 0 from J; bases not matched to a gene: 19. The CDR3 covers 21 residues. The V gene's germline CDR1 is MNHEY and CDR2 SMNVEV (reference sequence). The CDR3 reads CASSLGRTGKAYPYSNQPQHF. In DNA form, the CDR3 reads TGTGCCAGCAGTTTGGGTCGGACAGGGAAAGCGTATCCCTATAGCAATCAGCCCCAGCATTTT.

V usage is TRBV10-2 and J usage is TRBJ1-2; TRBD1 is a possible D gene (6 bases). The CDR3 has 13 residues. Trimming removed 5 bases at V and 3 bases at J, with 10 bases between. Germline loops: CDR1 WSHSY, CDR2 SAAADI. The CDR3 sequence: CASSPGQHYGYTF. The CDR3 DNA follows: TGCGCCAGCAGTCCCGGACAGCACTATGGCTACACCTTC.

This chain uses TRBV7-2 with TRBJ2-2; 7 nucleotides align to TRBD1. The V gene end was trimmed by 5 bases and the J gene end by 0 bases; junction bases not matched to a gene: 6. CDR3 size: 16 residues. Per the germline V gene, CDR1 is SGHTA and CDR2 is FQGNSA. The CDR3 protein is CASSHQGQTNTGELFF. The CDR3 nucleotides are TGTGCCAGCAGCCACCAGGGACAGACGAACACCGGGGAGCTGTTTTTT.

J is TRBJ2-1 and V is TRBV28, with 9 bases matching TRBD1. Germline assignment: CDR1 MDHEN and CDR2 SYDVKM. This CDR3 has 14 residues. The V and J ends lost 11 bases and 7 bases, in that order; junction bases with no gene match: 12. This CDR3 reads CAGSPGTGLNEQFF. The CDR3 DNA reads TGTGCCGGAAGTCCCGGGACAGGGTTGAATGAGCAGTTCTTC.

The chain has TRBV4-3 and TRBJ2-1; TRBD2 matches at 7 bases. Trimming cost V 3 bases and J 3 bases; bases outside gene matches: 8. The CDR3 extends over 16 amino acids. Germline assignment: CDR1 LGHNA and CDR2 YSLEER. CDR3 loop: CASSHVNSGLYNEQFF. The CDR3 DNA follows: TGCGCCAGCAGCCACGTCAATAGCGGGCTCTACAATGAGCAGTTCTTC.

The sample holds a few counts of this clone. The chain combines TRBV4-1 with TRBJ2-7; TRBD2 matches 14 bases. The length of the CDR3 is 20 residues. With 4 bases clipped from V and 1 base from J, the junction kept 15 bases outside the gene matches. Germline CDR1 is MGHRA and CDR2 is YSYEKL. CDR3 amino acids: CASSRRRVGLAGEVSYEQYF. CDR3 DNA: TGCGCCAGCAGCCGCCGACGGGTGGGACTAGCGGGGGAGGTGTCCTACGAGCAGTACTTC.

V and J are TRBV7-3 and TRBJ2-3, with D perhaps TRBD2 (7 bases). Germline CDR1 SGHTA, CDR2 FQGTGA. V lost 2 bases, J lost 5 bases, and 14 bases lay in between. The CDR3 runs 15 residues. The CDR3 DNA reads as TGTGCCAGCAGCTTAGGGGGGGGGCCGGAAGATACGCAGTATTTT. Protein: CASSLGGGPEDTQYF.

V is TRBV28 and J is TRBJ1-6; possibly TRBD1 for D (5 bases). CDR1 and CDR2 (germline): MDHEN, SYDVKM. This CDR3 is 17 amino acids long. V lost 1 base and J lost 5, with 15 bases in between. The CDR3 sequence: CASSLSGRGGHNSPLHF. CDR3 sequence (DNA): TGTGCCAGCAGTTTATCTGGTAGGGGTGGGCATAATTCACCCCTCCACTTT.

Note on this clone: Other nucleotide sequences in the sample specify the same CDR3. V and J are TRBV9 and TRBJ1-2, with TRBD1 matching over 10 bases. The CDR3 is 14 amino acids. V was pared by 0 bases and J by 4 bases, with 0 bases of the junction left unmatched. Germline V CDR1 and CDR2: SGDLS, YYNGEE. The DNA of the CDR3 is TGTGCCAGCAGCGTAGGGACAGGGGGCTATGGCTACACCTTC. It yields the protein CASSVGTGGYGYTF.

The J gene is TRBJ2-5, the V gene TRBV11-2; TRBD1 aligns across 10 bases. The CDR3 totals 16 residues. V shed 4 bases, J shed 4 bases, and the junction held 9 bases outside the gene matches. The germline V gene encodes CDR1 SGHAT and CDR2 FQNNGV. The DNA for the CDR3 is TGTGCCAGCAGCTCCCGGGACAGGGGCGAGGGAGAGACCCAGTACTTC. It encodes CASSSRDRGEGETQYF. Together with reference TRBV11-2 and TRBJ2-5, the CDR3 gives the full variable domain: EAGVAQSPRYKIIEKRQSVAFWCNPISGHATLYWYQQILGQGPKLLIQFQNNGVVDDSQLPKDRFSAERLKGVDSTLKIQPAKLEDSAVYLCASSSRDRGEGETQYFGPGTRLLVL.

CDR3 in amino acids: CASSFRTSGGPPFYEQYF. The DNA of the CDR3 is TGTGCCAGCAGCTTCCGGACTAGCGGGGGGCCACCATTCTACGAGCAGTACTTC. The rearrangement uses TRBV7-2 and TRBJ2-7, with TRBD2 matching 14 bases. The V gene's germline CDR1 is SGHTA and CDR2 FQGNSA. The ends lost 3 bases at V and 3 bases at J; junction bases unmatched: 10. The CDR3 covers 18 residues.

This chain uses TRBV6-1 with TRBJ2-3; the match to TRBD2 covers 10 bases. CDR1 is MNHNS and CDR2 is SASEGT in the germline V gene. V gave up 4 bases and J gave up 1 base; unmatched junction bases: 5. This CDR3 region has 16 residues. The CDR3 reads CASSGTSGMGTDTQYF. CDR3 coding DNA: TGTGCCAGCAGTGGTACTAGCGGGATGGGCACAGATACGCAGTATTTT.

A remark on this clone: One junction end disagrees with the germline gene, perhaps due to a read error. V and J are TRBV4-3 and TRBJ2-7, with D possibly TRBD1 on 6 matching bases. There are 16 residues in the CDR3. The germline V gene has CDR1 LGHNA and CDR2 YSLEER. The CDR3 coding sequence is TGCGCCAGCAGCCACAACAGGGAAGTGCCTTCCTACGGGCAGTACTTC. This codes for CASSHNREVPSYGQYF.

The chain carries TRBV28 and TRBJ2-1; D uncertain. Trimming removed 3 bases at V and 2 bases at J, with 8 bases between. Germline values: CDR1 MDHEN, CDR2 SYDVKM. There are 14 residues in the CDR3. CDR3 protein: CASSFYSPYNEQFF. In DNA form, the CDR3 reads TGTGCCAGCAGTTTTTACAGTCCCTACAATGAGCAGTTCTTC. The variable domain in full, with the rest retrieved from reference TRBV28 and TRBJ2-1, is DVKVTQSSRYLVKRTGEKVFLECVQDMDHENMFWYRQDPGLGLRLIYFSYDVKMKEKGDIPEGYSVSREKKERFSLILESASTNQTSMYLCASSFYSPYNEQFFGPGTRLTVL.

This sequence joins TRBV30 and TRBJ1-1, with D unresolved. This CDR3 spans 16 amino acids. Trimming took 1 base from V and 0 from J, leaving 15 bases between them. The germline CDR1 and CDR2 sequences are GTSNPN and SVGIG (reference sequence). The CDR3 DNA sequence: TGTGCCTGGAGTGATTCTAGTATGATAATGAACACTGAAGCTTTCTTT. Translating it yields CAWSDSSMIMNTEAFF.

The chain combines TRBV27 with TRBJ2-1; TRBD2 matches at 12 bases. After removal of 6 bases from V and 4 bases from J, the junction contained 13 bases not matched to a gene. The CDR3 is 18 amino acids. Germline V CDR1 and CDR2: MNHEY, SMNVEV (reference sequence). This chain's CDR3 is CASSLTPGLAGKYNEQFF. The CDR3 DNA reads TGTGCCAGCAGCCTTACCCCAGGACTAGCGGGGAAATACAATGAGCAGTTCTTC.

The genes are TRBV27 and TRBJ2-1, with 8 bases fitting TRBD2. The CDR3 totals 18 residues. The J segment lost 7 bases and the V segment lost 5 bases, leaving 19 bases of the junction unmatched. Germline V gene data show CDR1 as MNHEY and CDR2 as SMNVEV (reference sequence). CDR3 region: CASSHDSRTSFTLNEQFF. In DNA, the CDR3 is TGTGCCAGCAGTCACGATTCAAGGACTAGCTTTACCCTGAATGAGCAGTTCTTC.

This chain joins TRBV15 and TRBJ2-7, with a tentative D call TRBD1 (6 bases). The CDR3 is 17 residues long. The ends were cut back, 2 bases at V and 3 bases at J, with 20 bases in the middle. CDR1 is LNHNV and CDR2 is YYDKDF in the germline V gene (reference sequence). The chain's CDR3 is CATSRPRRGSALYEQYF. DNA of the CDR3: TGTGCCACCAGCAGACCTCGCAGGGGTAGTGCTCTCTACGAGCAGTACTTC.

The gene calls are TRBV14 and TRBJ2-1, with TRBD2 identical over 8 bases. Germline V gene sequence: CDR1 SGHDN, CDR2 FVKESK. V was pared by 1 base and J by 13 bases, with 9 bases of the junction left unmatched. The CDR3 has 14 amino acids. The CDR3 loop reads CASSQATPGTSQFF. The CDR3 DNA reads TGTGCCAGCAGCCAAGCAACCCCCGGGACTAGTCAGTTCTTC.